This T cell receptor beta chain was found in a study of shared clonotypes between healthy human individuals. Study-wide points: The study found lower generation probabilities in non-shared clonotypes than in those shared by all four donors.

Measured with immunoSEQ multiplex PCR; TCRdb has only the in-frame clones, and not every one. The sample has about 1.5 million clones; 95% to 97% are singletons. Germline values: CDR1 MDHEN, CDR2 SYDVKM. Trimming pared 4 bases from V and 2 bases from J, leaving 18 bases between. The CDR3 contains 16 residues. With respect to this clone: Its matching antigen is unknown.

The V call is TRBV28, the J call TRBJ2-7; D unresolved. This TCR came from a man aged 25-45 years in good health. Specimen: naive CD4+ T cells sorted from blood. This sample's subset: CD45RA+ positively selected. The CDR3 region has the DNA TGTGCCAGCAGTTCGGTCAAGGGCCGTGTTCCCTACGAGCAGTACTTC. Its translation: CASSSVKGRVPYEQYF.